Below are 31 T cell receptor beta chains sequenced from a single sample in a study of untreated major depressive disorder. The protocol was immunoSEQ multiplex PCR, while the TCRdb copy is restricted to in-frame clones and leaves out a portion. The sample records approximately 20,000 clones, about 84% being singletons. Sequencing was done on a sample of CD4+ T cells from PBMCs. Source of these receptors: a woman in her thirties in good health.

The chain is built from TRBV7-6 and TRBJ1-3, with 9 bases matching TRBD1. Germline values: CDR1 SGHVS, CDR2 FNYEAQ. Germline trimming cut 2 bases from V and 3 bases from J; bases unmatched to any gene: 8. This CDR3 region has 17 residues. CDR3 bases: TGTGCCAGCAGCTTATCGGTGGGGGACAGGGTTGGAAACACCATATATTTT. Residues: CASSLSVGDRVGNTIYF. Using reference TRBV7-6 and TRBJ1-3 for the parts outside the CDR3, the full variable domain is GAGVSQSPRYKVTKRGQDVALRCDPISGHVSLYWYRQALGQGPEFLTYFNYEAQQDKSGLPNDRFSAERPEGSISTLTIQRTEQRDSAMYRCASSLSVGDRVGNTIYFGEGSWLTVV.

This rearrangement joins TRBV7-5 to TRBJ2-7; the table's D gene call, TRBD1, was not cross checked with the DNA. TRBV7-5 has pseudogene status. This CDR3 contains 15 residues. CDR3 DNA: TGTGCCAGAAGCTTCTACCGGGACAGCCACTACGAGCAGTACTTC. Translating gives CARSFYRDSHYEQYF.

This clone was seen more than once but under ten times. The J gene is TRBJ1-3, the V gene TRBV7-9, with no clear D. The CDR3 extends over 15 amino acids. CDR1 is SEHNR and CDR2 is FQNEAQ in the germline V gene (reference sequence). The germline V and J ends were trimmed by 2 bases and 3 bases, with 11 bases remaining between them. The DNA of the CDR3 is TGTGCCAGCAGCTTAAGTCGGGCAGGTGGAAACACCATATATTTT. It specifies CASSLSRAGGNTIYF.

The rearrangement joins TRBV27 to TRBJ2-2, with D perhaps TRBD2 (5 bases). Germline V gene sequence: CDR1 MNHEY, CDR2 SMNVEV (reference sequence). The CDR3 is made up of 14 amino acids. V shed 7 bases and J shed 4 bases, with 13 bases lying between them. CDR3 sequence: CASTIRGSTGELFF. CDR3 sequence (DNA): TGTGCCAGCACGATTCGGGGTAGCACCGGGGAGCTGTTTTTT.

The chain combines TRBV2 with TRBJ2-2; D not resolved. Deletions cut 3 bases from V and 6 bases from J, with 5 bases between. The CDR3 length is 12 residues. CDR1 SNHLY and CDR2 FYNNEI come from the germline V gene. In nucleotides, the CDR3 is TGTGCCAGCAGTGAGGATTCCGGGGAGCTGTTTTTT. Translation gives CASSEDSGELFF.

Here the CDR3 reads CASSSSGGTYGYTF. In DNA form, the CDR3 reads TGTGCCAGCAGCTCCTCGGGCGGGACCTATGGCTACACCTTC. The rearrangement uses TRBV7-2 and TRBJ1-2; a weak D match, TRBD1 (5 bases). Per germline, CDR1 SGHTA and CDR2 FQGNSA. The germline V and J ends were trimmed by 4 bases and 4 bases, with 13 bases remaining between them. The CDR3 is 14 residues long.

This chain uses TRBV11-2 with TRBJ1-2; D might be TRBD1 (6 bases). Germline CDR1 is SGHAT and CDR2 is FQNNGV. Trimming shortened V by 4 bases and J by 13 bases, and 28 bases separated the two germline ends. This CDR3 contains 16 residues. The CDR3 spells CASSSGARPAHLVCTF. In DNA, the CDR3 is TGTGCCAGCAGCTCAGGGGCCAGGCCCGCACATTTGGTTTGCACCTTC.

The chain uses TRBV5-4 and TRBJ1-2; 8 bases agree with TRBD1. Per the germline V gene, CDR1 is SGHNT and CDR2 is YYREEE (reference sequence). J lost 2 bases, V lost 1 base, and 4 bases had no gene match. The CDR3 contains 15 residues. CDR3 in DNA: TGTGCCAGCAGCTTGAAGCGACAGGGGAACTATGGCTACACCTTC. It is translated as CASSLKRQGNYGYTF.

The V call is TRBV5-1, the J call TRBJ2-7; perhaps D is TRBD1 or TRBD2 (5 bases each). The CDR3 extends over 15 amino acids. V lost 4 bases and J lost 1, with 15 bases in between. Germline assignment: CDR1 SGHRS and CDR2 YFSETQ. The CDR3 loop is CASSGNPGRSYEQYF. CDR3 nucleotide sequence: TGCGCCAGCAGCGGAAACCCGGGACGATCCTACGAGCAGTACTTC.

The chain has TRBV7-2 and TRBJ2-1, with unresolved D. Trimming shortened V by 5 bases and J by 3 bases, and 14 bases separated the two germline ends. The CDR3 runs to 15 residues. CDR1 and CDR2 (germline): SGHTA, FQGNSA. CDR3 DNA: TGTGCCAGCAGCCCGAGGTCCAATAACTACAATGAGCAGTTCTTC. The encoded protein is CASSPRSNNYNEQFF. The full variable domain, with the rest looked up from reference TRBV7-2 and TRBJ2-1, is GAGVSQSPSNKVTEKGKDVELRCDPISGHTALYWYRQSLGQGLEFLIYFQGNSAPDKSGLPSDRFSAERTGGSVSTLTIQRTQQEDSAVYLCASSPRSNNYNEQFFGPGTRLTVL.

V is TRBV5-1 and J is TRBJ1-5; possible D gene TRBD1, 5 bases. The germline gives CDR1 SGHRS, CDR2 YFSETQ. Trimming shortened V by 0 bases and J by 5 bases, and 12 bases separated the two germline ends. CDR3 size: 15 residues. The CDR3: CASSLGTGLHQPQHF. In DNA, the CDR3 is TGCGCCAGCAGCTTGGGGACGGGACTTCATCAGCCCCAGCATTTT.

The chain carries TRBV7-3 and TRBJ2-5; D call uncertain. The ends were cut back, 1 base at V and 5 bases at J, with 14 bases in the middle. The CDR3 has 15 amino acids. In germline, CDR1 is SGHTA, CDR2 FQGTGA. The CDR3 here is CASSLMGGLGETQYF. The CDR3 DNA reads TGTGCCAGCAGCTTAATGGGTGGCCTAGGGGAGACCCAGTACTTC.

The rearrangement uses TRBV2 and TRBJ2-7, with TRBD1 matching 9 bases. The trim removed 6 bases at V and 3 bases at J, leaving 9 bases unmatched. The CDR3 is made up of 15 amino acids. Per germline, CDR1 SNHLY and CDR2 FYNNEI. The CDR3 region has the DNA TGTGCCAGCAGATACGACAGGGGGGGATACTACGAGCAGTACTTC. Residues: CASRYDRGGYYEQYF.

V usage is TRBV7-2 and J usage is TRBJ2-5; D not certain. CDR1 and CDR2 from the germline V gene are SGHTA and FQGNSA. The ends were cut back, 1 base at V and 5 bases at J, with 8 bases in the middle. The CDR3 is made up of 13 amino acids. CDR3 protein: CASSLGIVETQYF. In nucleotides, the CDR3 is TGTGCCAGCAGCTTAGGTATTGTGGAGACCCAGTACTTC. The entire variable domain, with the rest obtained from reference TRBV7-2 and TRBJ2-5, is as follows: GAGVSQSPSNKVTEKGKDVELRCDPISGHTALYWYRQSLGQGLEFLIYFQGNSAPDKSGLPSDRFSAERTGGSVSTLTIQRTQQEDSAVYLCASSLGIVETQYFGPGTRLLVL.

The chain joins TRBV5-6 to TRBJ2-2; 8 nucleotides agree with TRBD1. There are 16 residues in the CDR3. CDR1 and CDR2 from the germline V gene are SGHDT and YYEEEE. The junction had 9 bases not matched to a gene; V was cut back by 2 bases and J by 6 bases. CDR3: CASSFYRGDVSGELFF. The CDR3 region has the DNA TGTGCCAGCAGCTTCTACAGGGGGGATGTGTCCGGGGAGCTGTTTTTT.

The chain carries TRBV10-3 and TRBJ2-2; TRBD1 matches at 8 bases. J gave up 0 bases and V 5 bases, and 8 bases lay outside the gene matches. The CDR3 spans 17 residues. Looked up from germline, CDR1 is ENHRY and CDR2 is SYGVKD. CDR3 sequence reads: CAISPGQGRANTGELFF. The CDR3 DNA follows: TGTGCCATCAGTCCTGGACAGGGACGCGCGAACACCGGGGAGCTGTTTTTT.

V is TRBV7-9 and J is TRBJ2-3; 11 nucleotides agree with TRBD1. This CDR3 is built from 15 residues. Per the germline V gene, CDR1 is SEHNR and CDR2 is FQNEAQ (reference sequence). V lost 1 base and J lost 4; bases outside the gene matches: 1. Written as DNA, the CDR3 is TGTGCCAGCAGCTTAGGGACAGGGGGCGCAGATACGCAGTATTTT. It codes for CASSLGTGGADTQYF.

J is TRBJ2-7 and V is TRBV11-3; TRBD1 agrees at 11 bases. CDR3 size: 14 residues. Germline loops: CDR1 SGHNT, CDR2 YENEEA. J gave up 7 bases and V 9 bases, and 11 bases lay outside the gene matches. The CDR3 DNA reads TGTGCCAGAGAAAGGGACAGGGGGGTTTGGGAGCAGTACTTC. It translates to CARERDRGVWEQYF.

In DNA form, the CDR3 reads TGTGCCAGCAGCCGGGTCCCGGGACAGGGACCCACGAACACCGGGGAGCTGTTTTTT. Translated: CASSRVPGQGPTNTGELFF. The genes are TRBV5-6 and TRBJ2-2; 9 bases line up with TRBD1. This CDR3 is 19 amino acids long. Trimming cost V 4 bases and J 0 bases; bases outside gene matches: 13. Per the germline V gene, CDR1 is SGHDT and CDR2 is YYEEEE.

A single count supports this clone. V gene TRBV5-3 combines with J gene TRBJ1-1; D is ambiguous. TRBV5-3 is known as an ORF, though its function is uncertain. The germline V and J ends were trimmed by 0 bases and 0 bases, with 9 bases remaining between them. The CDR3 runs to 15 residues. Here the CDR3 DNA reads TGTGCCAGAAGCTTGGCGCGGACTTTGAACACTGAAGCTTTCTTT. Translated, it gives CARSLARTLNTEAFF.

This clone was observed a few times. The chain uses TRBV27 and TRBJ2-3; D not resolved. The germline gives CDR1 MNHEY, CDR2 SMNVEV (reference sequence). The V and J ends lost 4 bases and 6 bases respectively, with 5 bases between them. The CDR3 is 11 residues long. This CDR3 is CASSWLDTQYF. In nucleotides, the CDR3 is TGTGCCAGCAGTTGGCTGGATACGCAGTATTTT.

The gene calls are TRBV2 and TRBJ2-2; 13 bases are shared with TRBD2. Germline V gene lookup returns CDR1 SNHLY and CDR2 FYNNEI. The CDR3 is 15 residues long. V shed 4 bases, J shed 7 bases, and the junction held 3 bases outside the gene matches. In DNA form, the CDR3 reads TGTGCCAGCAGTGGACTAGCGGGAGGTGGCGGGGAGCTGTTTTTT. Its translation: CASSGLAGGGGELFF. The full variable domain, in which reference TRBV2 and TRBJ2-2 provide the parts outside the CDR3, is EPEVTQTPSHQVTQMGQEVILRCVPISNHLYFYWYRQILGQKVEFLVSFYNNEISEKSEIFDDQFSVERPDGSNFTLKIRSTKLEDSAMYFCASSGLAGGGGELFFGEGSRLTVL.

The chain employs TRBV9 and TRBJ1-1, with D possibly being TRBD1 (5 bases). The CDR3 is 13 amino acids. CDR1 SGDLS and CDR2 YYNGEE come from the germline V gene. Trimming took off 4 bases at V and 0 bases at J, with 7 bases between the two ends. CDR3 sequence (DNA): TGTGCCAGCAGCCCCAGGGTGAACACTGAAGCTTTCTTT. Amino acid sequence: CASSPRVNTEAFF.

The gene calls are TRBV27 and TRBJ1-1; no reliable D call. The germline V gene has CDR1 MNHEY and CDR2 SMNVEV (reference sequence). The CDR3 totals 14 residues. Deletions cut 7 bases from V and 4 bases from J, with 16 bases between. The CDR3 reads CASTPPGTVTEAFF. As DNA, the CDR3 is TGTGCCAGCACACCGCCAGGAACCGTCACTGAAGCTTTCTTT.

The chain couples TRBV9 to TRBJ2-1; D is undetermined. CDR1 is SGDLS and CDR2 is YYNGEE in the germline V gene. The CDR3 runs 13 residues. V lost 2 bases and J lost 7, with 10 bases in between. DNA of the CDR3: TGTGCCAGCAGCGTTCAGTTGGGGAATGAGCAGTTCTTC. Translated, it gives CASSVQLGNEQFF.

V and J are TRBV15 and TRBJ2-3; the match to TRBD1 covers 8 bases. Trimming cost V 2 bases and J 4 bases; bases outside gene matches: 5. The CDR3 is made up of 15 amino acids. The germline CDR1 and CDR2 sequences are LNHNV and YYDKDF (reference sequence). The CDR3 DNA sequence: TGTGCCACCAGCAGACCTGGGACAGGTCCAGATACGCAGTATTTT. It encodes CATSRPGTGPDTQYF.

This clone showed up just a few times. CDR3 nucleotide sequence: TGTGCCACCAGCAGAGAGGACAGGGGGCTTAGCGGGGAGCTGTTTTTT. As protein: CATSREDRGLSGELFF. This chain joins TRBV15 and TRBJ2-2, with 11 bases fitting TRBD1. Germline V lookup: CDR1 LNHNV, CDR2 YYDKDF (reference sequence). V lost 0 bases and J lost 7; bases outside the gene matches: 4. The CDR3 sequence is 16 residues long.

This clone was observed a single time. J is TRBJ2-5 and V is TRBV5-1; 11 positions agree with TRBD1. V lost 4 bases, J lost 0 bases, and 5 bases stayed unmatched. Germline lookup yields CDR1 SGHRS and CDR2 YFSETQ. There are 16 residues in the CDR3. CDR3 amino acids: CASSGGTGGYQETQYF. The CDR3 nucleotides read TGCGCCAGCAGCGGAGGGACAGGGGGGTACCAAGAGACCCAGTACTTC.

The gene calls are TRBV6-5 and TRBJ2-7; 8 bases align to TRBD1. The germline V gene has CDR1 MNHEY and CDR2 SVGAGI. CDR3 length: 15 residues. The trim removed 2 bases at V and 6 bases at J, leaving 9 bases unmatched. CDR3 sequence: CASSYQIGQGREQYF. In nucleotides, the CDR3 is TGTGCCAGCAGTTACCAAATCGGACAGGGCCGCGAGCAGTACTTC.

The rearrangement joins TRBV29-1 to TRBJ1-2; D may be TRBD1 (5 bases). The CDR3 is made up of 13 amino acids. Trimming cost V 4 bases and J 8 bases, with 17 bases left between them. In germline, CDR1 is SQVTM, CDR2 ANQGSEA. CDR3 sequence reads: CSVAGPSKRGYTF. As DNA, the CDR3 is TGCAGCGTTGCGGGACCCTCAAAGCGGGGCTACACCTTC. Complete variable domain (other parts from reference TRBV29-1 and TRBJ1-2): SAVISQKPSRDICQRGTSLTIQCQVDSQVTMMFWYRQQPGQSLTLIATANQGSEATYESGFVIDKFPISRPNLTFSTLTVSNMSPEDSSIYLCSVAGPSKRGYTFGSGTRLTVV.

CDR3 sequence: CASSFGGREQETQYF. The CDR3 coding sequence is TGCGCCAGCAGCTTCGGCGGGCGGGAGCAAGAGACCCAGTACTTC. The V gene is TRBV5-1, the J gene TRBJ2-5; TRBD2 matches 7 bases. CDR1 and CDR2 from the germline V gene are SGHRS and YFSETQ. With V trimmed by 2 bases and J by 2 bases, 6 bases remained unmatched. The CDR3 spans 15 residues.